The rows below give T cell receptor beta chains drawn from one sample of a study of HIV-infected patients and healthy controls. TCRdb called the 5' RACE reads again in MiXCR, with one record for every CDR3 protein. The sample lists about 10,000 distinct CDR3 sequences, less than 9.5% occurring once. Sequencing input: blood. The receptor source for this set is an adult in good health. CDR3s include the opening cysteine and the closing phenylalanine or tryptophan. The D gene is left open where the match is weak. A row's size may be missing; if present it is once, few, many or a size class.

d_gene,len,abundance,v_gene,j_gene,CDR3aa,CDR3nt
-,13,many,TRBV18,TRBJ1-5,CASSPGDNQPQHF,TGTGCCAGCTCACCAGGGGACAATCAGCCCCAGCATTTT
-,16,medium-sized,TRBV18,TRBJ1-1,CASRNSAGTVNTEAFF,TGTGCCAGCCGAAACAGCGCGGGAACCGTGAACACTGAAGCTTTCTTT
-,12,medium-sized,TRBV29-1,TRBJ1-1,CSGGRGNTEAFF,TGCAGCGGGGGACGGGGGAACACTGAAGCTTTCTTT
-,15,medium-sized,TRBV5-4,TRBJ1-5,CASSRGPLGNQPQHF,TGTGCCAGCAGTCGGGGCCCCTTGGGCAATCAGCCCCAGCATTTT
TRBD1,14,medium-sized,TRBV19,TRBJ1-5,CASRDYRGHQPQHF,TGTGCCAGTAGGGATTACAGGGGCCATCAGCCCCAGCATTTT
-,12,many,TRBV7-9,TRBJ1-1,CASSLSDTEAFF,TGTGCCAGCAGCTTGTCGGACACTGAAGCTTTCTTT
-,16,many,TRBV6-1,TRBJ1-2,CASSERSGLINYGYTF,TGTGCCAGCAGTGAACGGTCAGGACTCATCAACTATGGCTACACCTTC
-,14,many,TRBV19,TRBJ1-1,CASSILYRNTEAFF,TGTGCCAGTAGTATTTTGTACAGGAACACTGAAGCTTTCTTT
-,14,medium-sized,TRBV7-2,TRBJ1-1,CASSLDEAYTEAFF,TGTGCCAGCAGCTTAGACGAAGCTTACACTGAAGCTTTCTTT
-,15,many,TRBV12-3/TRBV12-4,TRBJ2-5,CASSRGLGPQETQYF,TGTGCCAGCAGTCGCGGACTGGGCCCACAAGAGACCCAGTACTTC
-,14,medium-sized,TRBV6-5,TRBJ1-1,CASSYAEMNTEAFF,TGTGCCAGCAGTTACGCAGAGATGAACACTGAAGCTTTCTTT
TRBD1,16,medium-sized,TRBV7-2,TRBJ1-3,CASSGGQAISGNTIYF,TGTGCCAGCAGCGGGGGACAGGCAATCTCTGGAAACACCATATATTTT
-,14,medium-sized,TRBV6-2/TRBV6-3,TRBJ1-5,CASSYLYSNQPQHF,TGTGCCAGCAGTTATCTTTATAGCAATCAGCCCCAGCATTTT
-,16,-,TRBV11-2,TRBJ2-5,CASSFSRTGREETQYF,TGTGCCAGCAGCTTCTCGAGGACAGGGAGGGAAGAGACCCAGTACTTC
TRBD1,16,many,TRBV3-1,TRBJ1-3,CASSQEKGAGGNTIYF,TGTGCCAGCAGCCAAGAGAAGGGGGCCGGTGGAAACACCATATATTTT
-,11,medium-sized,TRBV5-8,TRBJ2-7,CASSLGLEQYF,TGTGCCAGCAGCCTAGGGTTAGAGCAGTACTTC
-,14,medium-sized,TRBV19,TRBJ1-1,CASSIGQPNTEAFF,TGTGCCAGTAGTATTGGACAGCCGAACACTGAAGCTTTCTTT
-,13,many,TRBV5-4,TRBJ1-2,CASSLVARDGYTF,TGTGCCAGCAGCTTGGTCGCGAGGGATGGCTACACCTTC
TRBD1,15,many,TRBV19,TRBJ2-7,CASSMRGQTTYEQYF,TGTGCCAGTAGTATGAGGGGACAGACAACCTACGAGCAGTACTTC
-,14,many,TRBV19,TRBJ2-1,CASSITYRGGEQFF,TGTGCCAGTAGTATCACGTACCGTGGAGGTGAGCAGTTCTTC
-,15,medium-sized,TRBV19,TRBJ2-3,CASSILDGSTDTQYF,TGTGCCAGTAGTATCTTGGACGGAAGCACAGATACGCAGTATTTT
-,13,many,TRBV15,TRBJ2-3,CATSRDAGDTQYF,TGTGCCACCAGCAGAGACGCGGGGGATACGCAGTATTTT
TRBD1,15,-,TRBV14,TRBJ2-5,CASSQVRGPQETQYF,TGTGCCAGCAGCCAAGTCAGGGGGCCCCAAGAGACCCAGTACTTC
-,13,-,TRBV29-1,TRBJ1-6,CSATQEINSPLHF,TGCAGCGCAACCCAGGAGATTAATTCACCCCTCCACTTT
TRBD1,18,many,TRBV6-6,TRBJ2-2,CASSYSPGQGQNTGELFF,TGTGCCAGCAGTTACTCCCCGGGACAGGGGCAGAACACCGGGGAGCTGTTTTTT
-,14,few,TRBV12-3/TRBV12-4,TRBJ1-1,CASIKAGSNTEAFF,TGTGCCAGCATTAAGGCGGGCTCCAACACTGAAGCTTTCTTT
-,12,-,TRBV30,TRBJ1-1,CAWSLQATEAFF,TGTGCCTGGAGCCTTCAGGCCACTGAAGCTTTCTTT
TRBD1,14,many,TRBV20-1,TRBJ1-5,CSATTGGSNQPQHF,TGCAGTGCAACGACAGGGGGAAGCAATCAGCCCCAGCATTTT
-,16,-,TRBV13,TRBJ2-2,CASSFLDRLNTGELFF,TGTGCCAGCAGCTTCCTGGACAGACTGAACACCGGGGAGCTGTTTTTT
-,14,medium-sized,TRBV12-3/TRBV12-4,TRBJ1-6,CASSSSNYNSPLHF,TGTGCCAGCAGTTCAAGTAACTATAATTCACCCCTCCACTTT
-,14,many,TRBV5-5,TRBJ1-5,CASSERDGNQPQHF,TGTGCCAGCAGCGAAAGGGACGGCAATCAGCCCCAGCATTTT